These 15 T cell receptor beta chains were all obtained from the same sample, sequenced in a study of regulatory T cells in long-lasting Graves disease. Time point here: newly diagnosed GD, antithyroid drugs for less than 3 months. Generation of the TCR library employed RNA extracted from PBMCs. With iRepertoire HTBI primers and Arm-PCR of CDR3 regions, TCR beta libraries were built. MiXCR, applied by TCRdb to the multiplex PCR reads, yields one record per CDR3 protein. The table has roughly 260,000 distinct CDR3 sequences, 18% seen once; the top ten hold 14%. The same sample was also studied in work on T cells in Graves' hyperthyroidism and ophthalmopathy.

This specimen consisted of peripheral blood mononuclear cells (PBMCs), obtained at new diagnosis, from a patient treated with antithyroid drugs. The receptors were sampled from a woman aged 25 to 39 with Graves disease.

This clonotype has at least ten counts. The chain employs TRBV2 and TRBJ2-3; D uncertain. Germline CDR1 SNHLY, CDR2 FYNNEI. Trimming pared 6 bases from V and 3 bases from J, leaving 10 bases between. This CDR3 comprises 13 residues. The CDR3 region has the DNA TGTGCCAGCAGGGATACGTCTACAGATACGCAGTATTTT. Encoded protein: CASRDTSTDTQYF.

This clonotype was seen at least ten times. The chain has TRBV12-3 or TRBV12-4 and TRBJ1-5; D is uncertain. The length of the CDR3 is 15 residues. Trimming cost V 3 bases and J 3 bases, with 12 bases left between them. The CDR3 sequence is CASSFWGNFNQPQHF. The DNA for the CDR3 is TGTGCCAGCAGTTTTTGGGGTAATTTCAATCAGCCCCAGCATTTT.

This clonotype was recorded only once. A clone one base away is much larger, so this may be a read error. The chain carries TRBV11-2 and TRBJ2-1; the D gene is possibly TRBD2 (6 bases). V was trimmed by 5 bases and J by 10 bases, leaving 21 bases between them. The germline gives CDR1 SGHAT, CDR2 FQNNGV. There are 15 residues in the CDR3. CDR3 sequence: CASSPRIGLGGEQFF. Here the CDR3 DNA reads TGTGCCAGCAGCCCTAGAATCGGGCTGGGAGGCGAGCAGTTCTTC.

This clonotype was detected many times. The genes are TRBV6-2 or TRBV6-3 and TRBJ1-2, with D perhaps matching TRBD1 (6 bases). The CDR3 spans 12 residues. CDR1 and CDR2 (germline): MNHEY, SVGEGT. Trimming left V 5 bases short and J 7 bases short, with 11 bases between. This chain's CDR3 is CASSHLGAGYTF. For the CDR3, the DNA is TGTGCCAGCAGTCACTTGGGGGCTGGCTACACCTTC.

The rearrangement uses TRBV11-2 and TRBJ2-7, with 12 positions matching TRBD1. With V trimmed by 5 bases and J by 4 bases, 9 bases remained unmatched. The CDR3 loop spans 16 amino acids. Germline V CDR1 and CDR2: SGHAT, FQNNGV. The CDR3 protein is CASSVGRDRGRYEQYF. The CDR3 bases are TGTGCCAGCAGCGTTGGTAGGGACAGGGGGCGGTACGAGCAGTACTTC.

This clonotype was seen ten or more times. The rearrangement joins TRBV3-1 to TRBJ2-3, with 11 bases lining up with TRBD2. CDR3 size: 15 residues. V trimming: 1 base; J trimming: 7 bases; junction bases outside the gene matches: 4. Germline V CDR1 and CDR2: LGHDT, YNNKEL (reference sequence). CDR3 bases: TGTGCCAGCAGCCAAGGACGACTAGCGGGGTATACGCAGTATTTT. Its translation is CASSQGRLAGYTQYF.

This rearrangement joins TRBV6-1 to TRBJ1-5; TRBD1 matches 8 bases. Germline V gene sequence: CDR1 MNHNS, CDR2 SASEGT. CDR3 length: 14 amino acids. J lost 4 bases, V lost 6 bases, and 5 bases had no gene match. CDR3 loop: CASRATGGNQPQHF. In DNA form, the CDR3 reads TGTGCCAGCAGAGCAACAGGGGGTAATCAGCCCCAGCATTTT.

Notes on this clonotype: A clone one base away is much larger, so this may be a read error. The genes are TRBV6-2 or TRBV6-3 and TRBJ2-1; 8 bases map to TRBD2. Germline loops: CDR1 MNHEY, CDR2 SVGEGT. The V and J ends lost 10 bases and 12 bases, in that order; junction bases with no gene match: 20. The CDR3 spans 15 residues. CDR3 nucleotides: TGTGCCACCGGGGGGGACTACCATGTCCAGGATGGGCAGTTCTTC. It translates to CATGGDYHVQDGQFF.

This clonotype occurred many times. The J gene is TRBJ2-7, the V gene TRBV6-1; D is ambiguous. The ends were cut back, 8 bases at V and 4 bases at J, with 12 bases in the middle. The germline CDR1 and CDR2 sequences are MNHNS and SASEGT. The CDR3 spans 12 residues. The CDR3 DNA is TGTGCCAGCCGAAGGTTGGATTACGAGCAGTACTTC. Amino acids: CASRRLDYEQYF.

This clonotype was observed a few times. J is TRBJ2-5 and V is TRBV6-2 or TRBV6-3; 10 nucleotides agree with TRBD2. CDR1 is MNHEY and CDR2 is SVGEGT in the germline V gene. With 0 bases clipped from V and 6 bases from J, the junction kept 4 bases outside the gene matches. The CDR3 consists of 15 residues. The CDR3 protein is CASSYSRAGGKTQYF. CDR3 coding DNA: TGTGCCAGCAGTTACTCGAGAGCGGGGGGGAAGACCCAGTACTTC.

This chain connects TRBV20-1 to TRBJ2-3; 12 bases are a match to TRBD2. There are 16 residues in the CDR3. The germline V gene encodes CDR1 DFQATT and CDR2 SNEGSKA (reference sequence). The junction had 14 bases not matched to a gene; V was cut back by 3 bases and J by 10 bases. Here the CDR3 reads CSARLRASGGAVAQYF. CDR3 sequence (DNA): TGCAGTGCTAGGCTCCGAGCTAGCGGGGGGGCCGTCGCGCAGTATTTT.

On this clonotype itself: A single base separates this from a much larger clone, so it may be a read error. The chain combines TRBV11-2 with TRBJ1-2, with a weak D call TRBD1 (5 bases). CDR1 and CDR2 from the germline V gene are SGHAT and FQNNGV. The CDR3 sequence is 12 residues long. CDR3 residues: CATSLPRDGLLF. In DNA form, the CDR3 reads TGTGCCACCAGCCTCCCCCGGGACGGATTGCTTTTC.

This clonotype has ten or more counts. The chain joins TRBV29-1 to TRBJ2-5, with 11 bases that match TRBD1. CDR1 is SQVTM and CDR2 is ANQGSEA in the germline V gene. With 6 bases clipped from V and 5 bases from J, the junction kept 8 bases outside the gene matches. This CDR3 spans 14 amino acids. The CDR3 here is CSVHGQGARETQYF. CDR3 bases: TGCAGCGTCCACGGACAGGGGGCGAGGGAGACCCAGTACTTC.

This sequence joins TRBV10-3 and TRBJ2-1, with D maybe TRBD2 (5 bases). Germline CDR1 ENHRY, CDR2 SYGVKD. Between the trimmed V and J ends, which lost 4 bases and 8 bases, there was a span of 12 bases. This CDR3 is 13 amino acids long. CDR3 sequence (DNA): TGTGCCATCAGTGTAGAGGGTCTGGATGAGCAGTTCTTC. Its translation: CAISVEGLDEQFF.

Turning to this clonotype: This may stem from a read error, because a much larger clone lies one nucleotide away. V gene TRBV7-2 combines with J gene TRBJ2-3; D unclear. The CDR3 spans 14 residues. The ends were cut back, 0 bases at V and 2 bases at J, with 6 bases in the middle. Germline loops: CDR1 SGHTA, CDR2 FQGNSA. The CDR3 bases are TGTGCCAGCAGCTTAGCCGGTTACACAGATACGCAGTATTTT. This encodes CASSLAGYTDTQYF.